This T cell receptor beta chain came from a study of cytomegalovirus exposure and HLA in healthy donors. On the study more broadly: An analysis done earlier identified more than 90 million unique TCR beta sequences from approximately 200 million T cells. Falling in the Caucasian-associated ancestry cluster were about 82% of under 450 genotyped donors.

13 Jbeta primers and 60 Vbeta primers were used for the PCR. The repertoire was sequenced with immunoSEQ multiplex PCR; TCRdb's copy has only in-frame clones and lacks some. The table lists more than 95,000 clones, 75% to 80% of them singletons. The sequenced sample was PBMCs. The sequence was collected from a man aged 55 to 70 in good health and CMV-seropositive.

The chain's CDR3 is CASSGGQYNSPLHF. Here the CDR3 DNA reads TGTGCCAGCAGTGGGGGACAGTATAATTCACCCCTCCACTTT. J is TRBJ1-6 and V is TRBV28; 7 bases match TRBD1. The length of the CDR3 is 14 residues. V shed 5 bases, J shed 4 bases, and the junction held 2 bases outside the gene matches. In germline, CDR1 is MDHEN, CDR2 SYDVKM.